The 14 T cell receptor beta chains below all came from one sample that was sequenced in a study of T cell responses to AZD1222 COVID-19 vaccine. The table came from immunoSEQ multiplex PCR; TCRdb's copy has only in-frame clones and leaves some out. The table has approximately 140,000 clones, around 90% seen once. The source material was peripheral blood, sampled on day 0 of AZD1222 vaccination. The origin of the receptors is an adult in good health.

The CDR3 sequence: CASRRGVGQPQHF. The CDR3 coding sequence is TGTGCCAGCAGGAGAGGGGTAGGTCAGCCCCAGCATTTT. The J gene is TRBJ1-5, the V gene TRBV6-5, with D perhaps TRBD1 (5 bases). Germline assignment: CDR1 MNHEY and CDR2 SVGAGI. CDR3 size: 13 residues. V was clipped by 6 bases and J by 6 bases, with 12 bases between them.

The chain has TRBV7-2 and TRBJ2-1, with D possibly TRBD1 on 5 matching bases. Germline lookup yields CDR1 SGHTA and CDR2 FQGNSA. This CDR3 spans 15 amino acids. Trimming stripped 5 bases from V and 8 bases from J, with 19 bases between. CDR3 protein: CASSLSKGRVHEQFF. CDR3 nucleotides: TGTGCCAGCAGCCTTTCGAAGGGCAGGGTTCATGAGCAGTTCTTC.

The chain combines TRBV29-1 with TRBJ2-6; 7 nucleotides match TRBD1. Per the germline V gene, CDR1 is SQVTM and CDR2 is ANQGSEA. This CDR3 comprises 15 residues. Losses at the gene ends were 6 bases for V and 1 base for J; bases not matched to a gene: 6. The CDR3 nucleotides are TGCAGCGTCAAAGGGACAGAGTCTGGGGCCAACGTCCTGACTTTC. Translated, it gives CSVKGTESGANVLTF.

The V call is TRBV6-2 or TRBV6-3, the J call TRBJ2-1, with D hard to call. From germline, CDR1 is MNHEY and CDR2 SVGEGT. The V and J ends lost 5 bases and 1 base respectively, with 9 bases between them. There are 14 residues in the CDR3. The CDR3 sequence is CASSGLGSYNEQFF. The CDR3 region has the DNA TGTGCCAGCAGTGGGTTGGGTTCCTACAATGAGCAGTTCTTC.

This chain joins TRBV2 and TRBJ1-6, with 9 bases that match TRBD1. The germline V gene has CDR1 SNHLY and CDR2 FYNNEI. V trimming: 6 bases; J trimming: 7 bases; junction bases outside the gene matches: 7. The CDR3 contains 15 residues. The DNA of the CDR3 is TGTGCCAGCAGGGGGGACAGGGCTTTAAATTCACCCCTCCACTTT. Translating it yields CASRGDRALNSPLHF.

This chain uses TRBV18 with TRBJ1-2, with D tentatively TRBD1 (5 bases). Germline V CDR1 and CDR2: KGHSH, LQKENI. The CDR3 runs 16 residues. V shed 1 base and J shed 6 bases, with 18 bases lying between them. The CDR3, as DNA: TGTGCCAGCTCACCACTGGACATCCCCTTGGTGAATGGCTACACCTTC. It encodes CASSPLDIPLVNGYTF.

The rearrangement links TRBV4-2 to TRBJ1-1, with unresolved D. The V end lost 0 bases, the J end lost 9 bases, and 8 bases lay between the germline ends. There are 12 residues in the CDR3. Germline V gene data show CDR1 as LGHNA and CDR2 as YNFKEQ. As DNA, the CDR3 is TGTGCCAGCAGCCAAGAGTCGAGGAAAGCTTTCTTT. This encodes CASSQESRKAFF.

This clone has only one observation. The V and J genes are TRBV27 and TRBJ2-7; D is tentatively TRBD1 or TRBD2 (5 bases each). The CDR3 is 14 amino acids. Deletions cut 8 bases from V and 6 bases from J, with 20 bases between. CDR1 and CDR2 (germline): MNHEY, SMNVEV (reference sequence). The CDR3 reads CASGYMGVGGEQYF. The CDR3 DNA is TGTGCCAGCGGCTACATGGGGGTTGGGGGCGAGCAGTACTTC.

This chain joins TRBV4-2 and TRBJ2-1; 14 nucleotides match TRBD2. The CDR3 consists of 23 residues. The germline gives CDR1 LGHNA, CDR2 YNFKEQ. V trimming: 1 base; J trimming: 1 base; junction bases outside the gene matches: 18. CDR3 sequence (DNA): TGTGCCAGCAGCCAAGTCCGGACTAGCGGGGGGCCACAAGGCACCGGGTCCTACAATGAGCAGTTCTTC. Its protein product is CASSQVRTSGGPQGTGSYNEQFF.

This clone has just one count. The CDR3 DNA is TGTGCCAGCTCCGACAGGGAAACTAATGAAAAACTGTTTTTT. Its protein is CASSDRETNEKLFF. The chain has TRBV7-8 and TRBJ1-4, with TRBD1 matching 7 bases. Trimming removed 8 bases from V and 1 base from J; junction bases left unmatched: 4. Looked up from germline, CDR1 is SGHVS and CDR2 is FQNEAQ. This CDR3 has 14 amino acids.

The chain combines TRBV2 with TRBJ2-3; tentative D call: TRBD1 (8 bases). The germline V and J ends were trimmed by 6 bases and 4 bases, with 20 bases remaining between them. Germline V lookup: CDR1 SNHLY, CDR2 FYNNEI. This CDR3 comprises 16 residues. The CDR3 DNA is TGTGCCAGCAGCCCGGCGGGGGCAGGGGGCGCAGATACGCAGTATTTT. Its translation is CASSPAGAGGADTQYF.

CDR3 loop: CASSLWGGGQFEQFF. The CDR3, as DNA: TGTGCCAGCAGCCTATGGGGAGGGGGCCAGTTTGAGCAGTTCTTC. The V gene is TRBV11-3, the J gene TRBJ2-1, with D perhaps matching TRBD1 or TRBD2 (7 bases each). The CDR3 contains 15 residues. V dropped 5 bases and J dropped 9 bases, with 20 bases sitting between them. The V gene's germline CDR1 is SGHNT and CDR2 YENEEA. The entire variable domain, with the rest obtained from reference TRBV11-3 and TRBJ2-1, is as follows: EAGVVQSPRYKIIEKKQPVAFWCNPISGHNTLYWYLQNLGQGPELLIRYENEEAVDDSQLPKDRFSAERLKGVDSTLKIQPAELGDSAVYLCASSLWGGGQFEQFFGPGTRLTVL.

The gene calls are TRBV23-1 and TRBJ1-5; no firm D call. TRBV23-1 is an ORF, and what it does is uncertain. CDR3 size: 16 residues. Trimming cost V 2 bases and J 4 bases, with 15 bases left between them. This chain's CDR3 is CASSQRSRRWNQPQHF. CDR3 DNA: TGCGCCAGCAGTCAAAGGTCGCGACGTTGGAATCAGCCCCAGCATTTT.

CDR3 protein: CASSYGGFGQPQHF. The CDR3 coding sequence is TGTGCCAGCAGTTACGGAGGGTTTGGACAGCCCCAGCATTTT. The chain carries TRBV6-5 and TRBJ1-5; D ambiguous. The V end lost 2 bases, the J end lost 7 bases, and 12 bases lay between the germline ends. In germline, CDR1 is MNHEY, CDR2 SVGAGI. This CDR3 comprises 14 residues.